The 19 T cell receptor beta chains reported below all come from one sample, sequenced in a study of blood T cell repertoires in COVID-19. Measured with immunoSEQ multiplex PCR; TCRdb has only the in-frame clones, and not every one. The top ten hold over 7.5% of the sample, which has 6,500 to 8,000 clones, just over 85% seen once. The sample comprised peripheral blood. These receptors were obtained from a human donor with active COVID-19. The donor label of this sample is uncertain.

The chain is built from TRBV3-1 (or the pseudogene TRBV3-2) and TRBJ2-1, with 9 nucleotides matching TRBD2. With 4 bases clipped from V and 7 bases from J, the junction kept 11 bases outside the gene matches. CDR3 length: 16 residues. Germline-derived CDR1 and CDR2 are LGHDT and YNNKEL (reference sequence). The CDR3 DNA is TGTGCCAGCAGCCCGTGGGCGGGAGGGGAGGGAAATGAGCAGTTCTTC. Translation gives CASSPWAGGEGNEQFF.

The V gene is TRBV24-1, the J gene TRBJ2-7; D gene ambiguous. The ends were cut back, 9 bases at V and 5 bases at J, with 19 bases in the middle. This CDR3 region has 14 residues. The germline V gene encodes CDR1 KGHDR and CDR2 SFDVKD. CDR3 protein: CATLGRRLLDEQYF. CDR3 DNA: TGTGCCACCCTTGGCCGGAGACTCCTAGACGAGCAGTACTTC.

The CDR3 loop is CASSQLAGGPGNEQFF. The CDR3 DNA reads as TGTGCCAGCAGCCAACTAGCGGGAGGGCCTGGGAATGAGCAGTTCTTC. This rearrangement joins TRBV3-1 (or the pseudogene TRBV3-2) to TRBJ2-1; 12 nucleotides line up with TRBD2. CDR3 length: 16 residues. Germline assignment: CDR1 LGHDT and CDR2 YNNKEL (reference sequence). Trimming removed 2 bases from V and 7 bases from J; junction bases left unmatched: 6.

The chain couples TRBV11-2 to TRBJ1-5; D is ambiguous. Trimming shortened V by 5 bases and J by 2 bases, and 13 bases separated the two germline ends. The CDR3 has 15 amino acids. CDR1 is SGHAT, CDR2 FQNNGV, per germline. CDR3 amino acids: CASSHHPEGNQPQHF. The CDR3 nucleotides are TGTGCCAGCAGCCACCATCCGGAGGGCAATCAGCCCCAGCATTTT.

V is TRBV5-1 and J is TRBJ2-5, with TRBD1 matching over 10 bases. There are 16 residues in the CDR3. CDR1 is SGHRS, CDR2 YFSETQ, per germline. Trimming removed 4 bases from V and 4 bases from J; junction bases left unmatched: 10. For the CDR3, the DNA is TGCGCCAGCAGCCGCCGGGGACAGGGGCCCGCAGAGACCCAGTACTTC. Translated: CASSRRGQGPAETQYF.

The chain joins TRBV7-9 to TRBJ2-3, with a weak D call TRBD2 (5 bases). CDR1 is SEHNR, CDR2 FQNEAQ, per germline (reference sequence). The CDR3 sequence is 15 residues long. V was cut by 5 bases and J by 11 bases, with 23 bases left in between. For the CDR3, the DNA is TGTGCCAGCAGCCCCCCGCGAGCGCCGGGGTGGAAGCAGTATTTT. Protein sequence: CASSPPRAPGWKQYF.

V gene TRBV29-1 combines with J gene TRBJ2-3, with no clear D. Germline V gives CDR1 SQVTM, CDR2 ANQGSEA. Deletions cut 3 bases from V and 2 bases from J, with 9 bases between. The CDR3 totals 13 residues. The CDR3 DNA is TGCAGCGTTGACTCGGGTTTCACAGATACGCAGTATTTT. Translating it yields CSVDSGFTDTQYF.

This chain links TRBV15 with TRBJ2-5, with D perhaps matching TRBD1 (6 bases). The CDR3 has 15 amino acids. Deletions cut 3 bases from V and 4 bases from J, with 15 bases between. The germline V gene has CDR1 LNHNV and CDR2 YYDKDF (reference sequence). CDR3 amino acids: CATSRLTRGGETQYF. Written as DNA, the CDR3 is TGTGCCACCAGCAGGCTTACTAGAGGGGGAGAGACCCAGTACTTC. The full variable domain, its missing parts supplied by reference TRBV15 and TRBJ2-5, is DAMVIQNPRYQVTQFGKPVTLSCSQTLNHNVMYWYQQKSSQAPKLLFHYYDKDFNNEADTPDNFQSRRPNTSFCFLDIRSPGLGDTAMYLCATSRLTRGGETQYFGPGTRLLVL.

The chain employs TRBV29-1 and TRBJ1-1, with D uncertain. Germline lookup yields CDR1 SQVTM and CDR2 ANQGSEA. CDR3 length: 13 amino acids. Trimming cost V 2 bases and J 0 bases, with 7 bases left between them. Here the CDR3 reads CSVEKHVNTEAFF. DNA of the CDR3: TGCAGCGTTGAAAAACATGTGAACACTGAAGCTTTCTTT.

Within the sample, this clone is large. The chain combines TRBV7-2 with TRBJ1-2; 10 bases fit TRBD1. This CDR3 contains 14 residues. Trimming at V came to 5 bases and at J to 8 bases, leaving 8 bases not matched to a gene. CDR1 is SGHTA, CDR2 FQGNSA, per germline. The CDR3 DNA follows: TGTGCCAGCAGCCCGAGAGGACAGGGGGGAGGCTACACCTTC. Protein product: CASSPRGQGGGYTF.

The V gene is TRBV18, the J gene TRBJ1-1, with a possible D match to TRBD1 (5 bases). V was shortened by 4 bases and J by 4 bases, with 19 bases between the two germline ends. The germline CDR1 and CDR2 sequences are KGHSH and LQKENI. CDR3 length: 16 residues. This chain's CDR3 is CASSLPLQGGITEAFF. The DNA of the CDR3 is TGTGCCAGCTCACTCCCCCTGCAGGGAGGTATCACTGAAGCTTTCTTT.

V and J are TRBV5-1 and TRBJ2-4; 7 nucleotides agree with TRBD1. The CDR3 is made up of 15 amino acids. V lost 6 bases to trimming and J lost 0 bases; unmatched junction nucleotides: 6. Germline V gene data show CDR1 as SGHRS and CDR2 as YFSETQ. CDR3 loop: CASTLTGLAKNIQYF. In DNA, the CDR3 is TGCGCCAGCACCCTGACAGGGTTAGCCAAAAACATTCAGTACTTC.

For this clone: The junction shows a germline mismatch at one end, possibly a read error. The CDR3 region is CASSPLNVNKQFF. CDR3 coding DNA: TGTGCCAGCTCACCCCTAAACGTCAATAAGCAGTTCTTC. The chain joins TRBV18 to TRBJ2-1; unclear D gene. CDR1 and CDR2 (germline): KGHSH, LQKENI. This CDR3 is 13 amino acids long.

The CDR3 nucleotides read TGTGCCAGCTCATCTTCCTCTAGCGGGAGCTTAACGACCCAGTACTTC. This encodes CASSSSSSGSLTTQYF. The V gene is TRBV18, the J gene TRBJ2-5; 10 bases map to TRBD2. This CDR3 contains 16 residues. The junction had 13 bases not matched to a gene; V was cut back by 5 bases and J by 7 bases. Germline V CDR1 and CDR2: KGHSH, LQKENI.

In this sample, this clone turned up a few times. V and J are TRBV28 and TRBJ1-3; 7 bases agree with TRBD1. Per the germline V gene, CDR1 is MDHEN and CDR2 is SYDVKM. The CDR3 is 14 amino acids. V shed 4 bases, J shed 4 bases, and the junction held 4 bases outside the gene matches. The CDR3 coding sequence is TGTGCCAGCAGTTCCCTGGGACAGGGAAACACCATATATTTT. As protein: CASSSLGQGNTIYF.

The chain joins TRBV7-8 to TRBJ2-2; 12 positions match TRBD2. This CDR3 comprises 17 residues. Germline V gene sequence: CDR1 SGHVS, CDR2 FQNEAQ. V lost 0 bases to trimming and J lost 7 bases; unmatched junction nucleotides: 6. This CDR3 reads CASSLAPSGGDSGELFF. The CDR3, as DNA: TGTGCCAGCAGCTTAGCGCCTAGCGGGGGGGATAGCGGGGAGCTGTTTTTT. Complete variable domain (other parts from reference TRBV7-8 and TRBJ2-2): GAGVSQSPRYKVAKRGQDVALRCDPISGHVSLFWYQQALGQGPEFLTYFQNEAQLDKSGLPSDRFFAERPEGSVSTLKIQRTQQEDSAVYLCASSLAPSGGDSGELFFGEGSRLTVL.

The CDR3 DNA is TGTGCCAGCTCACAATACAGGGTTTCTGGAAACACCATATATTTT. Its protein product is CASSQYRVSGNTIYF. The chain uses TRBV18 and TRBJ1-3; TRBD1 is a possible D gene (6 bases). Germline assignment: CDR1 KGHSH and CDR2 LQKENI. Deletions cut 4 bases from V and 1 base from J, with 11 bases between. This CDR3 contains 15 residues.

The chain employs TRBV27 and TRBJ2-7; 8 nucleotides align to TRBD1. In germline, CDR1 is MNHEY, CDR2 SMNVEV (reference sequence). Germline trimming cut 4 bases from V and 6 bases from J; bases unmatched to any gene: 11. The CDR3 is made up of 15 amino acids. For the CDR3, the DNA is TGTGCCAGCAGTTCGGCCGTGGGGACAGGATCCGAGCAGTACTTC. As protein: CASSSAVGTGSEQYF.

This clone occurred once. The genes are TRBV19 and TRBJ2-5, with 8 bases identical to TRBD1. J lost 3 bases, V lost 6 bases, and 9 bases had no gene match. The germline V gene encodes CDR1 LNHDA and CDR2 SQIVND (reference sequence). CDR3 length: 15 amino acids. The CDR3 coding sequence is TGTGCCAGTAGGGCGGGACAGGCCCCAAAAGAGACCCAGTACTTC. Translating gives CASRAGQAPKETQYF.